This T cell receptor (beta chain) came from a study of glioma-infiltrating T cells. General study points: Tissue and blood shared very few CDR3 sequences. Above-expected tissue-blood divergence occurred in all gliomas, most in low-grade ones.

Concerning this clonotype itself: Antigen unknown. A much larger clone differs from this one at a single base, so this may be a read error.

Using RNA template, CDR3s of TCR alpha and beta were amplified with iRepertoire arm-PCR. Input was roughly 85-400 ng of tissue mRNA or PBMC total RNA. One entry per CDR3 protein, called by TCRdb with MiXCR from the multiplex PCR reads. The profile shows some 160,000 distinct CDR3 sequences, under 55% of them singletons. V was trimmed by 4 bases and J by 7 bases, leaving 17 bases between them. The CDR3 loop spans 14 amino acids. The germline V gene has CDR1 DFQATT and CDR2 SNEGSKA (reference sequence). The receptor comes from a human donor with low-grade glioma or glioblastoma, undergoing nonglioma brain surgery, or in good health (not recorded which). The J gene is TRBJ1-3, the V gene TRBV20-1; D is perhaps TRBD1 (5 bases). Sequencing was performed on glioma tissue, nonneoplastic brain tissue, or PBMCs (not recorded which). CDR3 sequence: CSANIGEGWNTIYF. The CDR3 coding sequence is TGCAGTGCTAATATAGGAGAGGGGTGGAACACCATATATTTT.